The 10 T cell receptor beta chains below come from one sample, sequenced in a study of cytomegalovirus exposure and HLA in healthy donors. Here immunoSEQ multiplex PCR was the method, and the copy in TCRdb shows in-frame clones only, minus some. This sample carries under 250,000 clones, about nine tenths of them seen once, and the ten largest clones take approximately 2%. The sample consisted of PBMCs. The receptors originated from a woman between 18 and 30 years old in good health and CMV-seropositive.

This clone has only one observation. This sequence joins TRBV7-6 and TRBJ2-5; 10 bases fit TRBD2. V was pared by 4 bases and J by 5 bases, with 10 bases of the junction left unmatched. This CDR3 has 16 amino acids. CDR1 and CDR2 from the germline V gene are SGHVS and FNYEAQ. The CDR3 region is CASSYAAGGPGETQYF. The DNA for the CDR3 is TGTGCCAGCAGCTACGCAGCGGGAGGGCCGGGTGAGACCCAGTACTTC.

The chain carries TRBV29-1 and TRBJ2-2; TRBD1 aligns across 11 bases. Germline V gene sequence: CDR1 SQVTM, CDR2 ANQGSEA. The CDR3 loop spans 14 amino acids. V lost 7 bases and J lost 7; bases outside the gene matches: 8. The CDR3 DNA is TGCAGCGCCGACCCCGGGACAGGGGGCGGGGAGCTGTTTTTT. Its translation is CSADPGTGGGELFF.

The chain combines TRBV5-1 with TRBJ2-7; 9 bases align to TRBD2. The trim removed 4 bases at V and 2 bases at J, leaving 4 bases unmatched. The CDR3 is 14 residues long. Germline-derived CDR1 and CDR2 are SGHRS and YFSETQ. CDR3 amino acids: CASSTVAGAYEQYF. For the CDR3, the DNA is TGCGCCAGCAGCACCGTAGCGGGAGCCTACGAGCAGTACTTC.

This clone has only a few counts. The chain combines TRBV7-3 with TRBJ1-1; D is unclear. This CDR3 spans 14 amino acids. Germline V gene sequence: CDR1 SGHTA, CDR2 FQGTGA. Trimming stripped 3 bases from V and 0 bases from J, with 8 bases between. CDR3 protein: CASSFSLLNTEAFF. The CDR3 bases are TGTGCCAGCAGCTTCTCCCTTCTGAACACTGAAGCTTTCTTT.

V gene TRBV7-9 combines with J gene TRBJ2-7; D is ambiguous. Trimming left V 3 bases short and J 0 bases short, with 6 bases between. Per the germline V gene, CDR1 is SEHNR and CDR2 is FQNEAQ (reference sequence). This CDR3 is 13 amino acids long. As DNA, the CDR3 is TGTGCCAGCAGCTTGGCAGGCTCCTACGAGCAGTACTTC. Protein: CASSLAGSYEQYF. The whole variable domain, remainder taken from reference TRBV7-9 and TRBJ2-7, is DTGVSQNPRHKITKRGQNVTFRCDPISEHNRLYWYRQTLGQGPEFLTYFQNEAQLEKSRLLSDRFSAERPKGSFSTLEIQRTEQGDSAMYLCASSLAGSYEQYFGPGTRLTVT.

The chain is built from TRBV4-1 and TRBJ2-3; D ambiguous. CDR1 is MGHRA, CDR2 YSYEKL, per germline. V lost 0 bases and J 2 bases, leaving 12 bases between the germline ends. The CDR3 sequence is 16 residues long. CDR3 region: CASSQEYGGYTDTQYF. CDR3 coding DNA: TGCGCCAGCAGCCAAGAGTACGGCGGATACACAGATACGCAGTATTTT.

In this sample, this clone turned up a few times. The chain employs TRBV14 and TRBJ1-1; D is undetermined. CDR3 length: 13 amino acids. Germline CDR1 reads SGHDN; CDR2 reads FVKESK. V was shortened by 0 bases and J by 6 bases, with 8 bases between the two germline ends. CDR3 sequence: CASSQDWAAEAFF. CDR3 sequence (DNA): TGTGCCAGCAGCCAAGATTGGGCAGCTGAAGCTTTCTTT.

This rearrangement joins TRBV20-1 to TRBJ2-7; D possibly corresponds to TRBD2 (6 bases). Germline CDR1 is DFQATT and CDR2 is SNEGSKA (reference sequence). The CDR3 length is 11 residues. Trimming removed 3 bases from V and 4 bases from J, with 7 bases in between. The CDR3 sequence: CSASSGYEQYF. The CDR3 DNA reads TGCAGTGCTAGTAGCGGATACGAGCAGTACTTC.

This clone was seen a few times. The J gene is TRBJ2-7, the V gene TRBV6-5, with 7 bases identical to TRBD2. CDR1 and CDR2 from the germline V gene are MNHEY and SVGAGI. This CDR3 is built from 16 residues. Trimming removed 4 bases from V and 5 bases from J; junction bases left unmatched: 14. CDR3 sequence (DNA): TGTGCCAGCAGTTCAACCCCTAGCGGCCCAAGGGACGAGCAGTACTTC. Translation gives CASSSTPSGPRDEQYF.

The chain combines TRBV2 with TRBJ2-1; perhaps TRBD1 as D (5 bases). V lost 4 bases and J lost 2, with 6 bases in between. The CDR3 covers 13 residues. CDR1 and CDR2 from the germline V gene are SNHLY and FYNNEI. The DNA of the CDR3 is TGTGCCAGCAGTGGACAGCCCTACAATGAGCAGTTCTTC. It codes for CASSGQPYNEQFF.